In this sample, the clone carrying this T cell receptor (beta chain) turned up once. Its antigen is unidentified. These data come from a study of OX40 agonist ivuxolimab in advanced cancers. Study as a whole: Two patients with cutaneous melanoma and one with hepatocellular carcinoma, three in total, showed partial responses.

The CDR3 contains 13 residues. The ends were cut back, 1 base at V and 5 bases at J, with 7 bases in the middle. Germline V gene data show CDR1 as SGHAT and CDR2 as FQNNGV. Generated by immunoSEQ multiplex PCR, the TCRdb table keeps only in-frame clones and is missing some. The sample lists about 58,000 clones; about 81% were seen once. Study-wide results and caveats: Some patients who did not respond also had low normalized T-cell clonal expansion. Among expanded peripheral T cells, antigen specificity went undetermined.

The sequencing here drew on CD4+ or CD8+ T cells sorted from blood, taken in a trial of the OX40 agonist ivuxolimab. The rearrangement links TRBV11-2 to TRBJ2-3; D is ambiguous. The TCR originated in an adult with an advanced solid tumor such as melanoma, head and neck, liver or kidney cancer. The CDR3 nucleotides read TGTGCCAGCAGCTTAGCGACTTTAGATACGCAGTATTTT. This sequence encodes CASSLATLDTQYF.